These 26 T cell receptor beta chains came from one sample sequenced in a study of graft-versus-host responses after intestinal transplantation. These receptors have no identified antigens. Some clones are missing from TCRdb's copy, which holds only in-frame ones; the method was immunoSEQ multiplex PCR. The sample has about 120,000 clones, over 85% seen once. Source: unstimulated CD8+ T cells sorted from spleen or lymph node cells, taken before intestinal transplant. The receptors shown here come from a human donor who received an intestinal transplant.

This chain joins TRBV13 and TRBJ2-3; 10 nucleotides agree with TRBD2. Trimming at V came to 2 bases and at J to 2 bases, leaving 4 bases not matched to a gene. The CDR3 covers 16 residues. CDR1 and CDR2 from the germline V gene are PRHDT and FYEKMQ (reference sequence). CDR3 loop: CASSLTAGGLTDTQYF. The CDR3 region has the DNA TGTGCCAGCAGCTTAACAGCGGGAGGGCTCACAGATACGCAGTATTTT.

The count of this clone is one. V is TRBV5-6 and J is TRBJ2-2, with no clear D. Germline V lookup: CDR1 SGHDT, CDR2 YYEEEE. This CDR3 is built from 18 residues. V dropped 1 base and J dropped 0 bases, with 16 bases sitting between them. CDR3 sequence: CASSLSRSRTANTGELFF. The CDR3, as DNA: TGTGCCAGCAGCTTGTCAAGGAGCCGGACCGCGAACACCGGGGAGCTGTTTTTT.

This chain joins TRBV18 and TRBJ2-3; 9 positions match TRBD1. The germline V gene has CDR1 KGHSH and CDR2 LQKENI. Trimming cost V 2 bases and J 0 bases; bases outside gene matches: 3. This CDR3 is built from 16 residues. CDR3 sequence (DNA): TGTGCCAGCTCACCATCGGGGACAGGGAGCACAGATACGCAGTATTTT. It encodes CASSPSGTGSTDTQYF.

The CDR3 protein is CASSGGQGRDYEQYF. The CDR3 coding sequence is TGTGCCAGCAGCGGAGGACAGGGGAGGGACTACGAGCAGTACTTC. J is TRBJ2-5 and V is TRBV5-4, with TRBD1 identical over 9 bases. The J call may be mistaken, given a closer DNA end match to TRBJ2-7. CDR1 SGHNT and CDR2 YYREEE come from the germline V gene (reference sequence). CDR3 length: 15 residues.

This clone was seen once. The chain is built from TRBV7-8 and TRBJ1-5; possibly TRBD1 for D (5 bases). The CDR3 consists of 18 residues. V was shortened by 5 bases and J by 7 bases, with 27 bases between the two germline ends. Germline V gene sequence: CDR1 SGHVS, CDR2 FQNEAQ. The CDR3 sequence: CASSLDGTGTDRKQPQHF. The CDR3 DNA reads as TGTGCCAGCAGCCTCGATGGAACGGGGACTGATAGGAAACAGCCCCAGCATTTT.

The chain recombines TRBV5-1 with TRBJ2-1; 11 bases line up with TRBD2. The CDR3 loop spans 13 amino acids. Germline values: CDR1 SGHRS, CDR2 YFSETQ. V trimming: 5 bases; J trimming: 9 bases; junction bases outside the gene matches: 4. CDR3 sequence reads: CASRSLAGGEQFF. The CDR3 DNA sequence: TGCGCCAGCAGGAGTCTAGCGGGAGGTGAGCAGTTCTTC. The variable domain in full, with the rest retrieved from reference TRBV5-1 and TRBJ2-1, is KAGVTQTPRYLIKTRGQQVTLSCSPISGHRSVSWYQQTPGQGLQFLFEYFSETQRNKGNFPGRFSGRQFSNSRSEMNVSTLELGDSALYLCASRSLAGGEQFFGPGTRLTVL.

The J gene is TRBJ2-1, the V gene TRBV7-3, with TRBD1 matching 8 bases. The germline gives CDR1 SGHTA, CDR2 FQGTGA. With 6 bases clipped from V and 10 bases from J, the junction kept 11 bases outside the gene matches. The CDR3 totals 14 residues. The CDR3 DNA sequence: TGTGCCAGCAGTTCAGGGGCAGGGGGCGAAGAGCAGTTCTTC. It encodes CASSSGAGGEEQFF.

This clone has just one count. The rearrangement uses TRBV11-2 and TRBJ1-3; D unclear. CDR1 and CDR2 (germline): SGHAT, FQNNGV. CDR3 length: 15 residues. V lost 3 bases to trimming and J lost 0 bases, with 9 bases between them. The CDR3 spells CASSFKPFSGNTIYF. As DNA, the CDR3 is TGTGCCAGCAGCTTCAAGCCGTTCTCTGGAAACACCATATATTTT.

This clone showed up just a few times. J is TRBJ1-5 and V is TRBV6-6, with D maybe TRBD1 (5 bases). V lost 5 bases, J lost 4 bases, and 15 bases lay in between. Germline CDR1 reads MNHNY; CDR2 reads SVGAGI (reference sequence). This CDR3 spans 15 amino acids. CDR3 protein: CASSTTWGGNQPQHF. CDR3 coding DNA: TGTGCCAGCAGTACTACGTGGGGGGGAAATCAGCCCCAGCATTTT.

The V and J genes are TRBV9 and TRBJ2-1, with 7 bases aligning to TRBD2. Germline V gives CDR1 SGDLS, CDR2 YYNGEE. V trimming: 4 bases; J trimming: 7 bases; junction bases outside the gene matches: 2. This CDR3 has 12 amino acids. The CDR3 loop is CASSPAGNEQFF. CDR3 bases: TGTGCCAGCAGCCCAGCGGGGAATGAGCAGTTCTTC.

The CDR3 region is CASSLDGQKETQYF. In DNA, the CDR3 is TGCGCCAGCAGCTTGGATGGACAGAAAGAGACCCAGTACTTC. The V call is TRBV5-1, the J call TRBJ2-5, with a weak D call TRBD1 (6 bases). V was cut by 0 bases and J by 3 bases, with 9 bases left in between. Germline loops: CDR1 SGHRS, CDR2 YFSETQ. The CDR3 runs to 14 residues.

Only one count was recorded for this clone. Lacking the conserved final phenylalanine or tryptophan, this CDR3 likely reflects a read error. The DNA is omitted, as the CDR3 cannot be located on it reliably, and the CDR3 follows TCRdb's listing. The rearrangement links TRBV11-2 to TRBJ1-2. The CDR3 comprises 13 residues, both ends counted. CDR1 and CDR2 (germline): SGHAT, FQNNGV. The CDR3 here is CASSHGFGGWLHL.

The sample holds one count of this clone. Compared with germline, one end of the junction differs, possibly owing to a read error. This rearrangement joins TRBV29-1 to TRBJ2-1; D is perhaps TRBD1 or TRBD2 (5 bases each). The germline CDR1 and CDR2 sequences are SQVTM and ANQGSEA. This CDR3 has 11 amino acids. CDR3 in DNA: TGCAGCGGCCAGTGGGGGAATGGGCAGTTCTTC. Its protein is CSGQWGNGQFF.

This rearrangement joins TRBV27 to TRBJ2-7; 7 nucleotides match TRBD1. This CDR3 has 16 amino acids. Trimming cost V 6 bases and J 5 bases; bases outside gene matches: 16. Per germline, CDR1 MNHEY and CDR2 SMNVEV (reference sequence). CDR3 coding DNA: TGTGCCAGCAGACCCGGAACCTCGACAGGGTTACACGAGCAGTACTTC. It yields the protein CASRPGTSTGLHEQYF.

The CDR3 protein is CASSLAAGSYEQYF. The CDR3 DNA sequence: TGTGCCAGCAGCTTGGCCGCGGGGTCCTACGAGCAGTACTTC. The chain carries TRBV5-6 and TRBJ2-7; D possibly corresponds to TRBD2 (6 bases). With 0 bases removed from V and 1 base from J, the gap between germline ends came to 8 bases. The CDR3 is made up of 14 amino acids. CDR1 and CDR2 from the germline V gene are SGHDT and YYEEEE.

This chain uses TRBV5-4 with TRBJ2-1; TRBD1 matches at 7 bases. The J segment lost 10 bases and the V segment lost 2 bases, leaving 3 bases of the junction unmatched. CDR1 and CDR2 from the germline V gene are SGHNT and YYREEE (reference sequence). This CDR3 region has 12 residues. As DNA, the CDR3 is TGTGCCAGCAGCTTTGGACAGGACGAGCAGTTCTTC. This translates into CASSFGQDEQFF.

The J gene is TRBJ2-7, the V gene TRBV6-5; D may be TRBD1 (6 bases). Germline-derived CDR1 and CDR2 are MNHEY and SVGAGI. V was pared by 5 bases and J by 3 bases, with 11 bases between. CDR3 size: 13 residues. CDR3: CASSLGQLYEQYF. The CDR3, as DNA: TGTGCCAGCAGTCTAGGACAGCTCTACGAGCAGTACTTC.

This clone has a handful of counts. The chain uses TRBV19 and TRBJ2-7; 10 bases line up with TRBD2. CDR3 length: 14 amino acids. The junction had 9 bases not matched to a gene; V was cut back by 6 bases and J by 7 bases. Germline V lookup: CDR1 LNHDA, CDR2 SQIVND (reference sequence). The CDR3 sequence is CASSYLAGVKEQYF. For the CDR3, the DNA is TGTGCCAGTAGCTATCTAGCGGGAGTCAAAGAGCAGTACTTC.

The J gene is TRBJ2-1, the V gene TRBV5-1; D is possibly TRBD2 (6 bases). V shed 4 bases and J shed 6 bases, with 17 bases lying between them. CDR1 and CDR2 from the germline V gene are SGHRS and YFSETQ. The CDR3 runs 15 residues. The CDR3 sequence: CASSNTSYRGNEQFF. CDR3 in DNA: TGCGCCAGCAGCAACACTAGCTATAGGGGCAATGAGCAGTTCTTC.

The rearrangement uses TRBV19 and TRBJ1-5; TRBD1 matches 8 bases. Germline V gene data show CDR1 as LNHDA and CDR2 as SQIVND (reference sequence). V lost 1 base, J lost 8 bases, and 1 base stayed unmatched. The CDR3 covers 13 residues. In DNA form, the CDR3 reads TGTGCCAGTAGTATAGCGGACAGGGAGCCCCAGCATTTT. This translates into CASSIADREPQHF.

J is TRBJ2-2 and V is TRBV28; 13 nucleotides match TRBD2. V shed 4 bases and J 6 bases; nucleotides not matched to a gene: 5. The CDR3 consists of 16 residues. Germline CDR1 and CDR2: MDHEN and SYDVKM. The CDR3 sequence: CASSSSGTSGAGELFF. CDR3 nucleotides: TGTGCCAGCAGTTCTTCCGGGACTAGCGGGGCCGGGGAGCTGTTTTTT.

The genes are TRBV7-8 and TRBJ2-7; 7 bases agree with TRBD2. Germline CDR1 SGHVS, CDR2 FQNEAQ. This CDR3 has 17 residues. Trimming removed 6 bases from V and 7 bases from J; junction bases left unmatched: 21. DNA of the CDR3: TGTGCCAGCAGATCATTTAACGGGGGAGGGCCCTTCGGAGAGCAGTACTTC. Protein: CASRSFNGGGPFGEQYF.

The chain joins TRBV6-6 to TRBJ1-1; unclear D gene. Germline lookup yields CDR1 MNHNY and CDR2 SVGAGI (reference sequence). V was shortened by 6 bases and J by 5 bases, with 10 bases between the two germline ends. CDR3 length: 12 residues. CDR3 DNA: TGTGCCAGCAGCTACGGACGGACTGAAGCTTTCTTT. Its translation is CASSYGRTEAFF.

This sequence joins TRBV10-2 and TRBJ2-1; TRBD2 might be the D (6 bases). This CDR3 is built from 16 residues. V was shortened by 8 bases and J by 2 bases, with 19 bases between the two germline ends. The germline V gene has CDR1 WSHSY and CDR2 SAAADI. The chain's CDR3 is CASGPYRERPYNEQFF. CDR3 nucleotides: TGCGCCAGCGGACCCTATCGGGAGAGGCCCTACAATGAGCAGTTCTTC.

This rearrangement joins TRBV5-1 to TRBJ2-1, with 11 bases lining up with TRBD2. There are 15 residues in the CDR3. CDR1 is SGHRS, CDR2 YFSETQ, per germline. The V segment lost 4 bases and the J segment 4 bases; nucleotides outside the gene matches: 4. CDR3 DNA: TGCGCCAGCAGCCTCGGGACTAGCGGATACAATGAGCAGTTCTTC. Translating it yields CASSLGTSGYNEQFF.

V gene TRBV28 combines with J gene TRBJ1-1, with TRBD1 as a possible D gene (5 bases). The germline gives CDR1 MDHEN, CDR2 SYDVKM. Trimming took off 2 bases at V and 5 bases at J, with 9 bases between the two ends. The CDR3 extends over 13 amino acids. The CDR3 DNA follows: TGTGCCAGCAGTTTAGGCAGGGTTACTGAAGCTTTCTTT. Translated: CASSLGRVTEAFF.